This entry lists 18 T cell receptor beta chains sequenced from one sample in a study of radiation and T cells in renal cell carcinoma. Stated treatment: 15 Gy SBRT to primary tumor, nephrectomy 4 weeks later. The protocol was immunoSEQ multiplex PCR, while the TCRdb copy is restricted to in-frame clones and leaves out a portion. The profile shows just over 15,000 clones, 64% of them singletons. The source material was tumor tissue, sampled from a patient whose treatment included radiotherapy and nephrectomy. These receptors all come from a woman in her 70s with renal cell carcinoma.

This rearrangement joins TRBV2 to TRBJ2-1; 15 positions agree with TRBD2. After removal of 7 bases from V and 8 bases from J, the junction contained 3 bases not matched to a gene. In germline, CDR1 is SNHLY, CDR2 FYNNEI. The CDR3 runs 14 residues. The CDR3 DNA sequence: TGTGCCAGCAAGGGGACTAGCGGGGGGCATGAGCAGTTCTTC. Protein sequence: CASKGTSGGHEQFF.

The chain links TRBV7-9 to TRBJ1-2; 10 bases are shared with TRBD1. Per germline, CDR1 SEHNR and CDR2 FQNEAQ (reference sequence). With V trimmed by 4 bases and J by 8 bases, 10 bases remained unmatched. CDR3 size: 15 residues. In DNA, the CDR3 is TGTGCCAGCAGCTCATCTCGGACAGGGGGAGGAGGCTACACCTTC. This sequence encodes CASSSSRTGGGGYTF. Complete variable domain (other parts from reference TRBV7-9 and TRBJ1-2): DTGVSQNPRHKITKRGQNVTFRCDPISEHNRLYWYRQTLGQGPEFLTYFQNEAQLEKSRLLSDRFSAERPKGSFSTLEIQRTEQGDSAMYLCASSSSRTGGGGYTFGSGTRLTVV.

This clone was seen only a few times. The gene calls are TRBV30 and TRBJ2-7; the match to TRBD2 covers 11 bases. The CDR3 is made up of 13 amino acids. Germline-derived CDR1 and CDR2 are GTSNPN and SVGIG (reference sequence). V shed 3 bases and J 4 bases; nucleotides not matched to a gene: 2. For the CDR3, the DNA is TGTGCCTGGAGGGGACTAGCGGAGTACGAGCAGTACTTC. Translated: CAWRGLAEYEQYF.

In this sample, this clone turned up once. This sequence joins TRBV7-9 and TRBJ1-1; 12 bases match TRBD1. The CDR3 is 15 amino acids. Germline CDR1 SEHNR, CDR2 FQNEAQ (reference sequence). The J segment lost 6 bases and the V segment lost 5 bases, leaving 7 bases of the junction unmatched. The CDR3 DNA reads as TGTGCCAGCAGCCTACCGGGACAGGGGGCTTCTGAAGCTTTCTTT. Amino acids: CASSLPGQGASEAFF.

The chain is built from TRBV7-2 and TRBJ1-5; tentative D call: TRBD1 (5 bases). Trimming left V 4 bases short and J 7 bases short, with 14 bases between. CDR1 and CDR2 from the germline V gene are SGHTA and FQGNSA. The CDR3 has 14 amino acids. In nucleotides, the CDR3 is TGTGCCAGCAGCTCCTCCGGGGGGGAGCAGCCCCAGCATTTT. This gives the protein CASSSSGGEQPQHF.

Regarding this clone: Other DNA sequences from this sample encode an identical CDR3 as well. This chain links TRBV5-1 with TRBJ2-7; 11 nucleotides line up with TRBD1. Germline V gives CDR1 SGHRS, CDR2 YFSETQ. The CDR3 spans 15 residues. V was pared by 2 bases and J by 2 bases, with 3 bases of the junction left unmatched. The CDR3 region has the DNA TGCGCCAGCAGCTTAGCGGGACAGGGGGCCTACGAGCAGTACTTC. Translated: CASSLAGQGAYEQYF.

V and J are TRBV29-1 and TRBJ1-1; tentative D call: TRBD1 (6 bases). With 7 bases removed from V and 5 bases from J, the gap between germline ends came to 17 bases. This CDR3 has 13 residues. Germline loops: CDR1 SQVTM, CDR2 ANQGSEA. CDR3 nucleotides: TGCAGCGCTTCGGACAGCAAGAGGACTGAAGCTTTCTTT. Amino acids: CSASDSKRTEAFF.

The V gene is TRBV9, the J gene TRBJ2-3; D may correspond to TRBD1 or TRBD2 (5 bases each). Germline V gene sequence: CDR1 SGDLS, CDR2 YYNGEE. V dropped 0 bases and J dropped 3 bases, with 8 bases sitting between them. The CDR3 loop spans 14 amino acids. This CDR3 is CASSVGGWTDTQYF. The CDR3 DNA follows: TGTGCCAGCAGCGTAGGGGGGTGGACAGATACGCAGTATTTT.

The rearrangement links TRBV27 to TRBJ1-1; D uncertain. Between the trimmed V and J ends, which lost 1 base and 1 base, there was a span of 4 bases. CDR3 size: 13 residues. CDR1 is MNHEY and CDR2 is SMNVEV in the germline V gene (reference sequence). CDR3 amino acids: CASSLLANTEAFF. In nucleotides, the CDR3 is TGTGCCAGCAGTTTATTGGCGAACACTGAAGCTTTCTTT.

The J gene is TRBJ2-3, the V gene TRBV5-4; 10 bases align to TRBD2. Trimming took 0 bases from V and 1 from J; bases not matched to a gene: 2. Germline lookup yields CDR1 SGHNT and CDR2 YYREEE (reference sequence). CDR3 size: 16 residues. The CDR3 sequence is CASSLALAGGTDTQYF. CDR3 in DNA: TGTGCCAGCAGCTTGGCCCTAGCGGGAGGCACAGATACGCAGTATTTT. The variable domain in full, completed from reference TRBV5-4 and TRBJ2-3, reads ETGVTQSPTHLIKTRGQQVTLRCSSQSGHNTVSWYQQALGQGPQFIFQYYREEENGRGNFPPRFSGLQFPNYSSELNVNALELDDSALYLCASSLALAGGTDTQYFGPGTRLTVL.

This chain links TRBV5-5 with TRBJ2-1; D is unresolved. The germline V gene has CDR1 SGHKS and CDR2 YYEKEE (reference sequence). The CDR3 runs 13 residues. V was shortened by 2 bases and J by 5 bases, with 8 bases between the two germline ends. The CDR3 DNA reads TGTGCCAGCAGCTTTGATGGAGACAATGAGCAGTTCTTC. Translated: CASSFDGDNEQFF.

The chain links TRBV5-6 to TRBJ1-3, with D possibly matching TRBD1 (5 bases). The CDR3 runs to 15 residues. In germline, CDR1 is SGHDT, CDR2 YYEEEE. V was clipped by 5 bases and J by 2 bases, with 14 bases between them. CDR3 nucleotides: TGTGCCAGCAGTCTCAGGGTTTTCACTGGAAACACCATATATTTT. This encodes CASSLRVFTGNTIYF.

The rearrangement joins TRBV29-1 to TRBJ2-2; D might be TRBD2 (6 bases). The CDR3 spans 13 residues. Germline assignment: CDR1 SQVTM and CDR2 ANQGSEA. The germline V and J ends were trimmed by 3 bases and 4 bases, with 9 bases remaining between them. Written as DNA, the CDR3 is TGCAGCGTTGATAGCGGTGGCACCGGGGAGCTGTTTTTT. It is translated as CSVDSGGTGELFF.

This clone showed up just once. The chain links TRBV19 to TRBJ2-3; TRBD2 agrees at 15 bases. Looked up from germline, CDR1 is LNHDA and CDR2 is SQIVND (reference sequence). This CDR3 is 18 amino acids long. With V trimmed by 1 base and J by 6 bases, 8 bases remained unmatched. CDR3 nucleotide sequence: TGTGCCAGTAGTATAGGACAGGGACTAGCGGGGGGATCGGATACGCAGTATTTT. Amino acid sequence: CASSIGQGLAGGSDTQYF. The variable domain in full, with the rest retrieved from reference TRBV19 and TRBJ2-3, is DGGITQSPKYLFRKEGQNVTLSCEQNLNHDAMYWYRQDPGQGLRLIYYSQIVNDFQKGDIAEGYSVSREKKESFPLTVTSAQKNPTAFYLCASSIGQGLAGGSDTQYFGPGTRLTVL.

The gene calls are TRBV7-9 and TRBJ1-1; D gene uncertain. Germline V gives CDR1 SEHNR, CDR2 FQNEAQ (reference sequence). This CDR3 is built from 13 residues. The V end lost 1 base, the J end lost 5 bases, and 8 bases lay between the germline ends. The CDR3 DNA reads as TGTGCCAGCAGCTTAGGTCCTCTGACTGAAGCTTTCTTT. It is translated as CASSLGPLTEAFF. Full variable domain (remainder filled in from reference TRBV7-9 and TRBJ1-1): DTGVSQNPRHKITKRGQNVTFRCDPISEHNRLYWYRQTLGQGPEFLTYFQNEAQLEKSRLLSDRFSAERPKGSFSTLEIQRTEQGDSAMYLCASSLGPLTEAFFGQGTRLTVV.

This clone was observed a single time. V gene TRBV29-1 combines with J gene TRBJ1-2; weak D call: TRBD1 (6 bases). The V gene's germline CDR1 is SQVTM and CDR2 ANQGSEA. Trimming removed 6 bases at V and 6 bases at J, with 11 bases between. This CDR3 is built from 11 residues. CDR3 residues: CSVEGVNGYTF. The CDR3 nucleotides are TGCAGCGTCGAGGGGGTGAATGGCTACACCTTC.

V and J are TRBV28 and TRBJ2-4; D ambiguous. CDR1 and CDR2 from the germline V gene are MDHEN and SYDVKM. This CDR3 has 13 residues. V gave up 7 bases and J gave up 0 bases, with 7 bases separating them. CDR3 loop: CASTSLAKNIQYF. In nucleotides, the CDR3 is TGTGCCAGCACTTCATTAGCCAAAAACATTCAGTACTTC.

The CDR3 region has the DNA TGTGCCAGCAGCCATAGGAGCGGGGTAGGAGAGACCCAGTACTTC. This encodes CASSHRSGVGETQYF. The chain carries TRBV7-2 and TRBJ2-5, with TRBD2 matching over 7 bases. Germline CDR1 is SGHTA and CDR2 is FQGNSA. Germline trimming cut 5 bases from V and 4 bases from J; bases unmatched to any gene: 10. The CDR3 consists of 15 residues.